The 29 T cell receptor beta chains listed next were all sequenced from one sample in a study of blood T cell repertoires in COVID-19 (dated by TCRdb to between 2020 and 2021). Libraries were made using the immunoSEQ multiplex PCR assay. TCRdb limited this immuneACCESS table to in-frame rearrangements with V and J called. A share of clones is missing; checked studies link under half to unresolved V genes, and the rest is unexplained. This sample holds 130,000 to 150,000 clones; roughly 82% were observed only once. The biggest ten clones account for roughly 15% of the sample. The specimen sequenced was peripheral blood. These receptors came from a human donor with acute or convalescent COVID-19. The donor label of this sample is uncertain.

The chain uses TRBV18 and TRBJ2-2; 7 bases line up with TRBD2. CDR3 size: 14 residues. The germline V gene encodes CDR1 KGHSH and CDR2 LQKENI. J lost 3 bases, V lost 6 bases, and 4 bases had no gene match. Here the CDR3 reads CASSRGLDTGELFF. Here the CDR3 DNA reads TGTGCCAGCTCCCGAGGACTAGACACCGGGGAGCTGTTTTTT.

The CDR3 reads CASSRGVSYNEQFF. The CDR3 DNA reads TGTGCCAGCAGCCGGGGGGTCTCCTACAATGAGCAGTTCTTC. This rearrangement joins TRBV6-6 to TRBJ2-1; TRBD2 matches 7 bases. CDR3 length: 14 residues. V was clipped by 6 bases and J by 0 bases; unmatched bases: 2. Germline V CDR1 and CDR2: MNHNY, SVGAGI (reference sequence).

The chain uses TRBV30 and TRBJ2-5; 12 nucleotides agree with TRBD2. CDR1 and CDR2 (germline): GTSNPN, SVGIG (reference sequence). The CDR3 runs 15 residues. V shed 1 base and J 2 bases; nucleotides not matched to a gene: 2. CDR3 bases: TGTGCCTGGAGTGCAGGACTAGCGGGGCAAGAGACCCAGTACTTC. Its protein product is CAWSAGLAGQETQYF.

This clone has just one count. This chain links TRBV6-2 or TRBV6-3 with TRBJ2-1, with D perhaps TRBD2 (5 bases). This CDR3 has 14 amino acids. Germline V gene sequence: CDR1 MNHEY, CDR2 SVGEGT. Trimming pared 0 bases from V and 8 bases from J, leaving 11 bases between. CDR3 region: CASSYSRAGDEQFF. The CDR3 coding sequence is TGTGCCAGCAGTTACTCACGGGCGGGCGATGAGCAGTTCTTC.

The chain joins TRBV12-3 or TRBV12-4 to TRBJ1-2; D is undetermined. The CDR3 covers 12 residues. Trimming cost V 6 bases and J 7 bases, with 12 bases left between them. The CDR3 region is CASRELPGGYTF. The CDR3 DNA reads TGTGCCAGCAGGGAGTTGCCGGGTGGCTACACCTTC.

In this sample, this clone turned up a few times. Distinct nucleotide sequences in the sample also encode this CDR3. The V gene is TRBV20-1, the J gene TRBJ1-6; 9 bases are a match to TRBD1. Germline V lookup: CDR1 DFQATT, CDR2 SNEGSKA (reference sequence). The length of the CDR3 is 14 residues. V dropped 3 bases and J dropped 7; count of bases not matched to a gene: 4. CDR3 amino acids: CSASRQGVNSPLHF. CDR3 DNA: TGCAGTGCTAGTCGACAGGGGGTAAATTCACCCCTCCACTTT.

The CDR3 coding sequence is TGCGCCAGCAGTGGGCAGACACGGGGGAACACTGAAGCTTTCTTT. Protein product: CASSGQTRGNTEAFF. The genes are TRBV10-1 and TRBJ1-1; D ambiguous. Trimming left V 4 bases short and J 1 base short, with 13 bases between. Germline CDR1 is WNHNN and CDR2 is SYGVQD (reference sequence). The CDR3 contains 15 residues.

The chain joins TRBV18 to TRBJ1-4; 10 nucleotides align to TRBD1. With V trimmed by 4 bases and J by 0 bases, 8 bases remained unmatched. Germline V lookup: CDR1 KGHSH, CDR2 LQKENI. This CDR3 region has 18 residues. The CDR3 reads CASSLTDRGHTTNEKLFF. CDR3 nucleotide sequence: TGTGCCAGCTCACTTACCGACAGGGGGCATACAACTAATGAAAAACTGTTTTTT. Variable domain in full (rest from reference TRBV18 and TRBJ1-4): NAGVMQNPRHLVRRRGQEARLRCSPMKGHSHVYWYRQLPEEGLKFMVYLQKENIIDESGMPKERFSAEFPKEGPSILRIQQVVRGDSAAYFCASSLTDRGHTTNEKLFFGSGTQLSVL.

The chain links TRBV19 to TRBJ1-6, with 7 bases that match TRBD1. V shed 4 bases, J shed 7 bases, and the junction held 13 bases outside the gene matches. From germline, CDR1 is LNHDA and CDR2 SQIVND (reference sequence). This CDR3 contains 17 residues. The CDR3 DNA reads as TGTGCCAGTAGTAGGGATCAGGGGGGCCGGGGAAATTCACCCCTCCACTTT. Amino acids: CASSRDQGGRGNSPLHF. Using reference TRBV19 and TRBJ1-6 for the parts outside the CDR3, the full variable domain is DGGITQSPKYLFRKEGQNVTLSCEQNLNHDAMYWYRQDPGQGLRLIYYSQIVNDFQKGDIAEGYSVSREKKESFPLTVTSAQKNPTAFYLCASSRDQGGRGNSPLHFGNGTRLTVT.

The rearrangement joins TRBV4-3 to TRBJ1-6, with unresolved D. In germline, CDR1 is LGHNA, CDR2 YSLEER. Trimming left V 0 bases short and J 11 bases short, with 14 bases between. This CDR3 spans 15 amino acids. The DNA of the CDR3 is TGCGCCAGCAGCCAAGATCGATCAGGCCGGACACCCCTCCACTTT. It is translated as CASSQDRSGRTPLHF.

This rearrangement joins TRBV6-2 or TRBV6-3 to TRBJ1-5; D is unclear. V was cut by 2 bases and J by 3 bases, with 5 bases left in between. The CDR3 spans 13 residues. Germline CDR1 MNHEY, CDR2 SVGEGT. The CDR3 DNA follows: TGTGCCAGCAGTTACGAGATCAATCAGCCCCAGCATTTT. Residues: CASSYEINQPQHF.

The chain joins TRBV6-6 to TRBJ2-1; D is uncertain. The CDR3 is made up of 14 amino acids. V gave up 6 bases and J gave up 4 bases, with 13 bases separating them. CDR1 MNHNY and CDR2 SVGAGI come from the germline V gene (reference sequence). This CDR3 is CASSTSSDYNEQFF. Written as DNA, the CDR3 is TGTGCCAGCAGCACGTCTAGTGATTACAATGAGCAGTTCTTC.

This chain links TRBV3-1 (or the pseudogene TRBV3-2) with TRBJ2-5, with 10 bases lining up with TRBD2. V lost 2 bases and J lost 2; bases outside the gene matches: 2. Germline loops: CDR1 LGHDT, CDR2 YNNKEL (reference sequence). The CDR3 runs 15 residues. CDR3 bases: TGTGCCAGCAGCCAAATAGCGGGGGGACAAGAGACCCAGTACTTC. Protein product: CASSQIAGGQETQYF.

The V gene is TRBV19, the J gene TRBJ2-7, with 7 nucleotides matching TRBD1. Losses at the gene ends were 4 bases for V and 2 bases for J; bases not matched to a gene: 11. Germline lookup yields CDR1 LNHDA and CDR2 SQIVND (reference sequence). The CDR3 consists of 16 residues. DNA for the CDR3: TGTGCCAGTAGTAGGTACCGGGACAGCGTCGCCTACGAGCAGTACTTC. Amino acid sequence: CASSRYRDSVAYEQYF.

V is TRBV4-2 and J is TRBJ1-2; D unresolved. V shed 0 bases and J shed 0 bases, with 11 bases lying between them. The V gene's germline CDR1 is LGHNA and CDR2 YNFKEQ. The CDR3 is made up of 16 amino acids. CDR3 DNA: TGTGCCAGCAGCCAAGATCGTGGAGGAGCTAACTATGGCTACACCTTC. It yields the protein CASSQDRGGANYGYTF.

The chain links TRBV7-8 to TRBJ1-5, with D unclear. Germline CDR1 reads SGHVS; CDR2 reads FQNEAQ. CDR3 length: 13 amino acids. V lost 2 bases to trimming and J lost 2 bases, with 4 bases between them. Here the CDR3 reads CASSLQGNQPQHF. CDR3 nucleotides: TGTGCCAGCAGCTTACAGGGCAATCAGCCCCAGCATTTT.

This chain connects TRBV5-5 to TRBJ1-6, with D perhaps matching TRBD1 (5 bases). CDR1 SGHKS and CDR2 YYEKEE come from the germline V gene (reference sequence). The CDR3 has 13 amino acids. Between the trimmed V and J ends, which lost 4 bases and 9 bases, there was a span of 11 bases. The CDR3 DNA reads TGTGCCAGCAGCCCGGGGGTGGGTTCACCCCTCCACTTT. Protein product: CASSPGVGSPLHF.

The rearrangement links TRBV7-9 to TRBJ1-6; TRBD1 agrees at 11 bases. The CDR3 contains 14 residues. Germline CDR1 is SEHNR and CDR2 is FQNEAQ (reference sequence). V lost 3 bases to trimming and J lost 10 bases; unmatched junction nucleotides: 2. The CDR3 nucleotides read TGTGCCAGCAGCTTTGGGACAGGGGGGTCACCCCTCCACTTT. As protein: CASSFGTGGSPLHF.

The chain recombines TRBV7-2 with TRBJ1-3, with D hard to call. This CDR3 comprises 14 residues. The germline gives CDR1 SGHTA, CDR2 FQGNSA. V was cut by 3 bases and J by 4 bases, with 10 bases left in between. In nucleotides, the CDR3 is TGTGCCAGCAGCTTCGGAGCCTCGGGAAACACCATATATTTT. Translating gives CASSFGASGNTIYF. Using reference TRBV7-2 and TRBJ1-3 for the parts outside the CDR3, the full variable domain is GAGVSQSPSNKVTEKGKDVELRCDPISGHTALYWYRQSLGQGLEFLIYFQGNSAPDKSGLPSDRFSAERTGGSVSTLTIQRTQQEDSAVYLCASSFGASGNTIYFGEGSWLTVV.

The V call is TRBV29-1, the J call TRBJ1-2, with a tentative D call TRBD1 (5 bases). V gave up 0 bases and J gave up 4 bases, with 9 bases separating them. CDR3 length: 13 amino acids. The V gene's germline CDR1 is SQVTM and CDR2 ANQGSEA. CDR3 in DNA: TGCAGCGTTGAAGAGGGCGGGGCCTATGGCTACACCTTC. This sequence encodes CSVEEGGAYGYTF.

The chain has TRBV30 and TRBJ2-3; the D gene is possibly TRBD2 (7 bases). The V gene's germline CDR1 is GTSNPN and CDR2 SVGIG (reference sequence). The CDR3 totals 13 residues. Deletions cut 1 base from V and 6 bases from J, with 11 bases between. CDR3: CAWSGTGGDTQYF. Here the CDR3 DNA reads TGTGCCTGGAGTGGAACGGGGGGCGATACGCAGTATTTT.

The genes are TRBV6-5 and TRBJ1-5; TRBD1 might be the D (6 bases). This CDR3 region has 15 residues. V was clipped by 9 bases and J by 0 bases, with 15 bases between them. In germline, CDR1 is MNHEY, CDR2 SVGAGI. The CDR3, as DNA: TGTGCCAGTCAGACCGACAGGAATAGCAATCAGCCCCAGCATTTT. Protein: CASQTDRNSNQPQHF.

This clone came up many times. The V gene is TRBV23-1, the J gene TRBJ2-7; 11 bases are shared with TRBD1. TRBV23-1 qualifies as an ORF whose function is uncertain. The CDR3 length is 15 residues. The ends lost 3 bases at V and 2 bases at J; junction bases unmatched: 3. In DNA form, the CDR3 reads TGCGCCAGCAGTCAGGGGACAGGGGGGGCCTACGAGCAGTACTTC. Protein product: CASSQGTGGAYEQYF.

J is TRBJ1-1 and V is TRBV6-5, with D unresolved. CDR1 is MNHEY and CDR2 is SVGAGI in the germline V gene. The V end was cut by 4 bases, the J end by 0 bases, with 12 bases between. This CDR3 region has 15 residues. The CDR3 nucleotides read TGTGCCAGCAGTTCCTCGAGGGCACTGAACACTGAAGCTTTCTTT. Its translation is CASSSSRALNTEAFF.

The CDR3 sequence: CASSLGRPRDSEAFF. The CDR3 coding sequence is TGCGCCAGCAGCTTAGGACGGCCCCGGGACTCTGAAGCTTTCTTT. The chain joins TRBV5-1 to TRBJ1-1; D perhaps matches TRBD1 (5 bases). This CDR3 spans 15 amino acids. The germline CDR1 and CDR2 sequences are SGHRS and YFSETQ. V was clipped by 2 bases and J by 6 bases, with 17 bases between them.

In this sample, this clone turned up once. J is TRBJ2-3 and V is TRBV5-1, with 12 bases fitting TRBD2. The length of the CDR3 is 15 residues. V dropped 7 bases and J dropped 2; count of bases not matched to a gene: 5. The germline V gene encodes CDR1 SGHRS and CDR2 YFSETQ. The CDR3 region is CASRTSGVNTDTQYF. The CDR3 region has the DNA TGCGCCAGCCGGACTAGCGGGGTTAACACAGATACGCAGTATTTT.

The chain couples TRBV7-9 to TRBJ2-5; D gene uncertain. Trimming took 2 bases from V and 0 from J, leaving 16 bases between them. Germline V gene lookup returns CDR1 SEHNR and CDR2 FQNEAQ (reference sequence). The CDR3 runs 17 residues. CDR3: CASSLSSDRYYQETQYF. CDR3 coding DNA: TGTGCCAGCAGCTTATCCAGCGATCGTTATTACCAAGAGACCCAGTACTTC.

The chain links TRBV7-2 to TRBJ2-3; TRBD2 is a possible D gene (6 bases). CDR1 is SGHTA and CDR2 is FQGNSA in the germline V gene. The CDR3 runs 14 residues. The ends were cut back, 8 bases at V and 7 bases at J, with 19 bases in the middle. The CDR3 nucleotides read TGTGCCAGCGGGGTAGCGGACTTAAGAAATACGCAGTATTTT. Its translation: CASGVADLRNTQYF. The entire variable domain, with the rest obtained from reference TRBV7-2 and TRBJ2-3, is as follows: GAGVSQSPSNKVTEKGKDVELRCDPISGHTALYWYRQSLGQGLEFLIYFQGNSAPDKSGLPSDRFSAERTGGSVSTLTIQRTQQEDSAVYLCASGVADLRNTQYFGPGTRLTVL.

This clone has only a few counts. The chain couples TRBV6-4 to TRBJ2-3; D is unclear. V was shortened by 6 bases and J by 3 bases, with 10 bases between the two germline ends. Per the germline V gene, CDR1 is MRHNA and CDR2 is SNTAGT. The CDR3 has 13 residues. The CDR3 sequence: CASSESRTDTQYF. The DNA for the CDR3 is TGTGCCAGCAGCGAGAGTAGAACAGATACGCAGTATTTT.